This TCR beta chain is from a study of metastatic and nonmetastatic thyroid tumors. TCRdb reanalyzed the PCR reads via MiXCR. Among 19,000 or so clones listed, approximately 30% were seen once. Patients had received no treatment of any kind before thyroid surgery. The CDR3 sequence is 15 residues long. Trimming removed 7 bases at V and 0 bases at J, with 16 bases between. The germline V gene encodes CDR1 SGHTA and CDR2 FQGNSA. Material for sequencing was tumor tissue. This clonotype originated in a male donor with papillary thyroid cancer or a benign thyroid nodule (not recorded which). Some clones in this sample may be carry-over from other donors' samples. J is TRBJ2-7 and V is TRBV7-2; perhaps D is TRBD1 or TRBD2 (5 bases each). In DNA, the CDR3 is TGTGCCAGCACCTCACGGGGCGGCAGCTCCTACGAGCAGTACTTC. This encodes CASTSRGGSSYEQYF.